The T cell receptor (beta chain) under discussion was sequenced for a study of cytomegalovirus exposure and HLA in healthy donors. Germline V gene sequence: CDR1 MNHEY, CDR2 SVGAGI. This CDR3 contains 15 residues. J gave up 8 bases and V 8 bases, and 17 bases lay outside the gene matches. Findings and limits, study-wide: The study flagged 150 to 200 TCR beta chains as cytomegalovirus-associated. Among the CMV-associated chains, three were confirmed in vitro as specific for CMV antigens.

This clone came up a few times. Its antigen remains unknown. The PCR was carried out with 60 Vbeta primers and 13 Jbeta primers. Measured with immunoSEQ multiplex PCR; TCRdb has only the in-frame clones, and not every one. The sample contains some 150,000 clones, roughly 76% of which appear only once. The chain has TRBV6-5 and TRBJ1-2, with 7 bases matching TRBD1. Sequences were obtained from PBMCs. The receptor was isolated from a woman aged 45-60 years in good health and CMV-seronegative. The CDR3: CASVARTAGQNGYTF. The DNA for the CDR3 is TGTGCCAGCGTGGCAAGGACTGCGGGACAGAACGGCTACACCTTC.